The 28 T cell receptor beta chains given below trace back to one sample, sequenced in a study of T-cell reconstitution after alpha-beta-depleted transplantation in children (dated by TCRdb to 2016 to 2017). The library was obtained by PCR. Sequencing instrument: Illumina HiSeq 2500. TCR library preparation used molecular barcoding, with unique molecular identifiers applied to normalize quantification of the TCRbeta repertoire. TCRdb handled the public reads itself, with Q25 trimming in fastp and clone calling in MiXCR, and kept productive beta chains. One record per CDR3 amino acid sequence lists the most common genes and DNA. This sample holds under 450,000 distinct CDR3 sequences; roughly 15% were observed only once. The ten largest make up about 4% of the sample. Sequenced here: PBMCs, sampled from the stem cell graft. These TCRs come from a human donor who donated a stem cell graft to a child with Fanconi anemia.

The V and J genes are TRBV12-3 or TRBV12-4 and TRBJ2-5; D remains ambiguous. V was shortened by 5 bases and J by 0 bases, with 7 bases between the two germline ends. The CDR3 contains 13 residues. The CDR3 here is CASSRRYQETQYF. The CDR3, as DNA: TGTGCCAGCAGTCGGAGATACCAAGAGACCCAGTACTTC.

The chain is built from TRBV29-1 and TRBJ2-5, with a weak D call TRBD1 (5 bases). The CDR3 has 12 residues. Between the trimmed V and J ends, which lost 6 bases and 1 base, there was a span of 9 bases. In germline, CDR1 is SQVTM, CDR2 ANQGSEA. CDR3 sequence: CSVRQSQETQYF. The DNA for the CDR3 is TGCAGCGTACGACAGAGCCAAGAGACCCAGTACTTC.

In this sample, this clonotype turned up many times. The rearrangement uses TRBV28 and TRBJ2-3; weak D call: TRBD1 (5 bases). CDR3 length: 16 residues. CDR1 MDHEN and CDR2 SYDVKM come from the germline V gene. V was shortened by 5 bases and J by 6 bases, with 21 bases between the two germline ends. In DNA, the CDR3 is TGTGCCAGCAGTCCCCCCCCGCAGGGATTGGTGGATACGCAGTATTTT. It encodes CASSPPPQGLVDTQYF.

At least ten counts were recorded for this clonotype. J is TRBJ2-3 and V is TRBV5-5; the match to TRBD2 covers 8 bases. With 3 bases clipped from V and 4 bases from J, the junction kept 10 bases outside the gene matches. The CDR3 has 16 residues. Germline-derived CDR1 and CDR2 are SGHKS and YYEKEE (reference sequence). The CDR3 spells CASSSLAGGRSDTQYF. In DNA, the CDR3 is TGTGCCAGCAGCTCCCTTGCGGGGGGCAGGTCAGATACGCAGTATTTT.

This clonotype was seen only a few times. The chain is built from TRBV7-2 and TRBJ2-5; the match to TRBD1 covers 7 bases. Trimming took 1 base from V and 5 from J; bases not matched to a gene: 7. This CDR3 has 15 amino acids. Germline V gene lookup returns CDR1 SGHTA and CDR2 FQGNSA. This chain's CDR3 is CASSLGDSLWETQYF. CDR3 bases: TGTGCCAGCAGCTTAGGGGACAGCTTGTGGGAGACCCAGTACTTC.

This clonotype was seen repeatedly, ten times or more. This chain connects TRBV12-5 to TRBJ1-1, with 7 nucleotides matching TRBD1. The germline V gene has CDR1 LGHNT and CDR2 FRNRAP. CDR3 length: 12 amino acids. The V segment lost 5 bases and the J segment 5 bases; nucleotides outside the gene matches: 2. The CDR3 DNA reads TGTGCTAGTGGTGCGGACAGGACTGAAGCTTTCTTT. Amino acids: CASGADRTEAFF.

The CDR3: CASRSGGGVITDTQYF. CDR3 nucleotide sequence: TGTGCCAGCAGGTCCGGAGGGGGGGTCATCACAGATACGCAGTATTTT. J is TRBJ2-3 and V is TRBV7-9, with D tentatively TRBD2 (7 bases). Germline CDR1 and CDR2: SEHNR and FQNEAQ (reference sequence). This CDR3 spans 16 amino acids. With 6 bases removed from V and 2 bases from J, the gap between germline ends came to 18 bases.

In its sample, this clonotype was seen a few times. The chain has TRBV10-3 and TRBJ2-5; a weak D match, TRBD1 (6 bases). Deletions cut 6 bases from V and 2 bases from J, with 7 bases between. The CDR3 runs to 12 residues. Per the germline V gene, CDR1 is ENHRY and CDR2 is SYGVKD. CDR3 in amino acids: CAISTGQETQYF. In nucleotides, the CDR3 is TGTGCCATCAGCACAGGGCAAGAGACCCAGTACTTC.

The chain is built from TRBV29-1 and TRBJ2-3; possible D gene TRBD2, 5 bases. This CDR3 region has 14 residues. The V gene lost 3 bases and the J gene lost 0 bases, with 10 bases spanning the gap. Per the germline V gene, CDR1 is SQVTM and CDR2 is ANQGSEA. This chain's CDR3 is CSVDGVGSTDTQYF. The CDR3 bases are TGCAGCGTTGACGGGGTCGGGAGCACAGATACGCAGTATTTT.

The chain employs TRBV27 and TRBJ2-5; TRBD2 agrees at 7 bases. After removal of 5 bases from V and 4 bases from J, the junction contained 4 bases not matched to a gene. The CDR3 contains 13 residues. Germline V gene data show CDR1 as MNHEY and CDR2 as SMNVEV (reference sequence). CDR3 nucleotide sequence: TGTGCCAGCAGTACCCCGGGAGGAGAGACCCAGTACTTC. Its translation is CASSTPGGETQYF.

The J gene is TRBJ2-4, the V gene TRBV5-1, with TRBD1 identical over 8 bases. The J segment lost 7 bases and the V segment lost 6 bases, leaving 9 bases of the junction unmatched. CDR3 length: 14 residues. From germline, CDR1 is SGHRS and CDR2 YFSETQ. The CDR3 sequence is CASNQGTGFNIQYF. The CDR3 nucleotides read TGCGCCAGCAACCAAGGGACAGGTTTTAACATTCAGTACTTC.

The chain recombines TRBV15 with TRBJ1-2; D might be TRBD1 (5 bases). V was trimmed by 6 bases and J by 3 bases, leaving 14 bases between them. Germline CDR1 LNHNV, CDR2 YYDKDF (reference sequence). The length of the CDR3 is 14 residues. This CDR3 is CATRRGRDDYGYTF. The CDR3, as DNA: TGTGCCACCAGGAGGGGCAGAGATGACTATGGCTACACCTTC.

This clonotype has ten or more counts. This rearrangement joins TRBV12-3 or TRBV12-4 to TRBJ2-1; a possible D gene is TRBD2 (5 bases). CDR3 length: 14 amino acids. The V and J ends lost 4 bases and 2 bases respectively, with 9 bases between them. The CDR3, as DNA: TGTGCCAGCAGTTCCGAGGGCCCCTACAATGAGCAGTTCTTC. It is translated as CASSSEGPYNEQFF.

In its sample, this clonotype was seen many times. The germline gene is not matched at one end of the junction; a read error may be the cause. This chain links TRBV12-3 or TRBV12-4 with TRBJ2-2, with D unresolved. The CDR3 sequence is 13 residues long. CDR3 DNA sequence: TGCGCCAGCAGCTTGGCACTCACCGGGGAGCTGTTTTTT. Translating gives CASSLALTGELFF.

This clonotype came up many times. The chain has TRBV20-1 and TRBJ1-1, with 8 bases fitting TRBD1. Germline assignment: CDR1 DFQATT and CDR2 SNEGSKA (reference sequence). V lost 0 bases and J lost 7; bases outside the gene matches: 7. The CDR3 sequence is 14 residues long. CDR3 protein: CSARDQTGDGEAFF. The CDR3 coding sequence is TGCAGTGCTAGAGACCAGACAGGGGATGGTGAAGCTTTCTTT.

A word on this clonotype: The junction departs from the called germline gene at one end, perhaps through a read error. The chain uses TRBV5-3 and TRBJ1-3; TRBD1 matches at 9 bases. TRBV5-3 is flagged as an ORF with uncertain function. The CDR3 contains 16 residues. The CDR3 DNA follows: TGTGCTAGAAGCCCCGGGGGACAGGGCGAGAGAAACACCATATATTTT. Translation: CARSPGGQGERNTIYF.

V gene TRBV5-1 combines with J gene TRBJ2-2; D gene ambiguous. Germline V gives CDR1 SGHRS, CDR2 YFSETQ. The CDR3 has 14 amino acids. V dropped 0 bases and J dropped 3 bases, with 6 bases sitting between them. CDR3 sequence (DNA): TGCGCCAGCAGCTTGGAGATAGACACCGGGGAGCTGTTTTTT. As protein: CASSLEIDTGELFF.

Only a few counts were recorded for this clonotype. This chain links TRBV4-2 with TRBJ1-1; D unresolved. In germline, CDR1 is LGHNA, CDR2 YNFKEQ. The V gene lost 4 bases and the J gene lost 5 bases, with 14 bases spanning the gap. The CDR3 runs 14 residues. The CDR3, as DNA: TGTGCCAGCAGCCCCCACATTGAGAGGACTGAAGCTTTCTTT. Translation: CASSPHIERTEAFF.

This clonotype has a handful of counts. The V and J genes are TRBV6-5 and TRBJ1-3, with 8 bases aligning to TRBD1. V lost 4 bases and J lost 4; bases outside the gene matches: 6. The CDR3 spans 15 residues. CDR1 and CDR2 from the germline V gene are MNHEY and SVGAGI. For the CDR3, the DNA is TGTGCCAGCAGTTCCAGGGGGCCTAAAGGAAACACCATATATTTT. Translation gives CASSSRGPKGNTIYF.

This clonotype was recorded a few times. The V call is TRBV6-2 or TRBV6-3, the J call TRBJ1-1; 7 nucleotides line up with TRBD1. V gave up 6 bases and J gave up 7 bases; unmatched junction bases: 11. The germline V gene encodes CDR1 MNHEY and CDR2 SVGEGT. The CDR3 runs 14 residues. CDR3 in DNA: TGTGCCAGCAGCCCAGGGAAGGGACAGTTTGAAGCTTTCTTT. Protein: CASSPGKGQFEAFF.

In this sample, this clonotype turned up a few times. The V gene is TRBV5-5, the J gene TRBJ1-2; D is unresolved. Germline loops: CDR1 SGHKS, CDR2 YYEKEE (reference sequence). CDR3 length equals 14 residues. Trimming stripped 0 bases from V and 3 bases from J, with 9 bases between. The CDR3 reads CASSLAAEYYGYTF. CDR3 bases: TGTGCCAGCAGCTTGGCCGCAGAGTACTATGGCTACACCTTC.

This clonotype has only a few counts. The chain has TRBV6-5 and TRBJ2-1, with D possibly TRBD1 on 5 matching bases. The CDR3 covers 15 residues. Per germline, CDR1 MNHEY and CDR2 SVGAGI. V was trimmed by 2 bases and J by 4 bases, leaving 12 bases between them. The CDR3 spells CASSYEAGKYNEQFF. The CDR3 DNA sequence: TGTGCCAGCAGTTACGAGGCAGGGAAGTACAATGAGCAGTTCTTC.

This clonotype was counted a single time. This chain uses TRBV2 with TRBJ2-5; 9 bases are a match to TRBD1. V shed 10 bases, J shed 0 bases, and the junction held 18 bases outside the gene matches. The CDR3 extends over 18 amino acids. Germline V gene lookup returns CDR1 SNHLY and CDR2 FYNNEI. The CDR3 bases are TGTGCCATCAGGCTAGAGGGGACAGGGTTAATATACCAAGAGACCCAGTACTTC. It specifies CAIRLEGTGLIYQETQYF.

This clonotype has ten or more counts. The rearrangement links TRBV11-2 to TRBJ2-3; D is uncertain. The V gene's germline CDR1 is SGHAT and CDR2 FQNNGV. Trimming took off 1 base at V and 15 bases at J, with 23 bases between the two ends. This CDR3 comprises 15 residues. CDR3 nucleotides: TGTGCCAGCAGCTTAGCCCGGTACGGGCACAGCCCATGCTATTTT. Translation gives CASSLARYGHSPCYF. Variable domain in full (rest from reference TRBV11-2 and TRBJ2-3): EAGVAQSPRYKIIEKRQSVAFWCNPISGHATLYWYQQILGQGPKLLIQFQNNGVVDDSQLPKDRFSAERLKGVDSTLKIQPAKLEDSAVYLCASSLARYGHSPCYFGPGTRLTVL.

The chain is built from TRBV5-1 and TRBJ1-1; no clear D gene. Germline V lookup: CDR1 SGHRS, CDR2 YFSETQ. With 6 bases removed from V and 1 base from J, the gap between germline ends came to 16 bases. The CDR3 has 15 residues. The DNA of the CDR3 is TGCGCCAGCACCCTACTGGGCGGTGGGAACACTGAAGCTTTCTTT. Encoded protein: CASTLLGGGNTEAFF.

This clonotype occurred many times. This sequence joins TRBV11-2 and TRBJ2-1; D not certain. This CDR3 is built from 17 residues. The V gene's germline CDR1 is SGHAT and CDR2 FQNNGV. The V end lost 0 bases, the J end lost 0 bases, and 12 bases lay between the germline ends. The CDR3 nucleotides read TGTGCCAGCAGCTTAGATGCGCTCCTCAGCTCCTACAATGAGCAGTTCTTC. Amino acids: CASSLDALLSSYNEQFF.

This clonotype showed up just a few times. The chain combines TRBV20-1 with TRBJ1-1, with TRBD1 as a possible D gene (5 bases). Germline lookup yields CDR1 DFQATT and CDR2 SNEGSKA (reference sequence). V gave up 5 bases and J gave up 1 base, with 14 bases separating them. The CDR3 is 14 residues long. The CDR3 sequence is CSAPGTTPNTEAFF. Here the CDR3 DNA reads TGCAGTGCTCCCGGGACCACACCGAACACTGAAGCTTTCTTT.

This clonotype was detected many times. This chain joins TRBV5-1 and TRBJ1-1; D gene uncertain. With 1 base removed from V and 3 bases from J, the gap between germline ends came to 7 bases. CDR3 length: 13 amino acids. Germline CDR1 is SGHRS and CDR2 is YFSETQ. In nucleotides, the CDR3 is TGCGCCAGCAGCTTGTCAGGAGACACTGAAGCTTTCTTT. Its protein product is CASSLSGDTEAFF.